A selection of T cell receptor beta chains follows, all from one sample in a study of long-term antiretroviral therapy in people with HIV. TCRdb's copy holds only in-frame clones and misses some; the assay was immunoSEQ multiplex PCR. The profile shows roughly 17,000 clones, just under 80% of them singletons. The source material was unsorted PBMCs, sampled 0.3 years after starting antiretroviral therapy. All receptors come from a woman in her forties or fifties with HIV. CDR3s include the opening cysteine and the closing phenylalanine or tryptophan. D genes are given only for firm matches. Some rows mark clone size as missing; the rest say once, few, many or name a class of expanded clone.

J | D | size | V | CDR3 | DNA
TRBJ2-2 | TRBD2 | - | TRBV13 | CASSPGTSGTTGELFF | TGTGCCAGCAGTCCAGGGACTAGCGGGACCACCGGGGAGCTGTTTTTT
TRBJ2-2 | - | - | TRBV2 | CASSEFRDTGELFF | TGTGCCAGCAGTGAATTCAGGGACACCGGGGAGCTGTTTTTT
TRBJ2-2 | - | - | TRBV9 | CASTRKTGSNTGELFF | TGTGCCAGCACGAGAAAAACAGGATCGAACACCGGGGAGCTGTTTTTT
TRBJ1-1 | - | - | TRBV27 | CASSPGRTETREAFF | TGTGCCAGCAGTCCTGGAAGGACCGAAACCCGTGAAGCTTTCTTT
TRBJ1-4 | TRBD1 | - | TRBV27 | CASSRTGGNNEKLFF | TGTGCCAGCAGTCGGACAGGGGGTAATAATGAAAAACTGTTTTTT
TRBJ1-4 | - | - | TRBV7-2 | CASSLREYEKLFF | TGTGCCAGCAGCTTACGTGAATATGAAAAACTGTTTTTT
TRBJ2-5 | - | - | TRBV7-9 | CASSGRTASWQETQYF | TGTGCCAGCAGCGGACGTACGGCTAGCTGGCAAGAGACCCAGTACTTC
TRBJ2-6 | TRBD1 | - | TRBV27 | CASSLLGQSSGANVLTF | TGTGCCAGCAGTTTATTGGGACAGAGCTCTGGGGCCAACGTCCTGACTTTC
TRBJ2-4 | - | - | TRBV30 | CAWSGPTLLAKNIQYF | TGTGCCTGGAGTGGCCCCACTTTGCTAGCCAAAAACATTCAGTACTTC
TRBJ1-2 | - | - | TRBV4-1 | CASSQGFGLAYGYTF | TGCGCCAGCAGCCAAGGTTTCGGACTAGCTTATGGCTACACCTTC
TRBJ1-2 | - | - | TRBV6-6 | CASTTPGASGYTF | TGTGCCAGCACCACCCCGGGGGCTAGCGGCTACACCTTC
TRBJ1-4 | - | few | TRBV10-3 | CAISESLLPGGEKLFF | TGTGCCATCAGTGAGTCACTATTGCCGGGAGGTGAAAAACTGTTTTTT
TRBJ1-1 | TRBD1 | once | TRBV6-6 | CASSTDRGNTEAFF | TGTGCCAGCAGCACTGACAGGGGGAACACTGAAGCTTTCTTT
TRBJ1-2 | TRBD1 | once | TRBV10-2 | CASQGAGRGYTF | TGCGCCAGCCAGGGGGCGGGAAGAGGCTACACCTTC
TRBJ2-7 | - | few | TRBV4-2 | CASSQRVSYEQYF | TGTGCCAGCAGCCAAAGGGTATCCTACGAGCAGTACTTC
TRBJ1-3 | - | - | TRBV11-2 | CASSPGGRGNTIYF | TGTGCCAGCAGCCCGGGGGGGCGAGGAAACACCATATATTTT
TRBJ2-6 | TRBD2 | once | TRBV5-6 | CASIVLAGGGANVLTF | TGTGCCAGCATCGTACTAGCGGGGGGTGGGGCCAACGTCCTGACTTTC
TRBJ1-2 | - | - | TRBV19 | CASSINRVGYGYTF | TGTGCCAGTAGTATAAACAGGGTTGGCTATGGCTACACCTTC
TRBJ1-2 | - | - | TRBV27 | CASSLKGSGNYGYTF | TGTGCCAGCAGTTTAAAGGGTTCCGGAAACTATGGCTACACCTTC
TRBJ1-1 | - | - | TRBV6-5 | CASSSAGPEAFF | TGTGCCAGCAGTTCGGCAGGTCCTGAAGCTTTCTTT
TRBJ2-3 | TRBD1 | few | TRBV19 | CASSVTGDTDTQYF | TGTGCCAGTAGTGTGACAGGGGACACAGATACGCAGTATTTT
TRBJ1-6 | TRBD1 | - | TRBV5-1 | CASSLGGQGYSPLHF | TGCGCCAGCAGCTTGGGGGGACAGGGTTATTCACCCCTCCACTTT
TRBJ1-1 | - | - | TRBV5-5 | CASSWTAGLNTEAFF | TGTGCCAGCAGCTGGACGGCTGGGCTGAACACTGAAGCTTTCTTT
TRBJ2-7 | - | - | TRBV29-1 | CSVVVPEVYEQYF | TGCAGCGTTGTGGTGCCTGAGGTCTACGAGCAGTACTTC
TRBJ2-2 | - | - | TRBV10-2 | CASSESSGELFF | TGCGCCAGCAGTGAGTCCTCCGGGGAGCTGTTTTTT
TRBJ2-7 | - | - | TRBV2 | CASRLSGTVPYEQYF | TGTGCCAGCAGGCTGTCCGGGACGGTCCCCTACGAGCAGTACTTC
TRBJ1-1 | - | - | TRBV25-1 | CASSEGIGQNTEAFF | TGTGCCAGCAGTGAGGGTATAGGGCAGAACACTGAAGCTTTCTTT
TRBJ1-6 | - | - | TRBV6-6 | CASSHGRGWGSPLHF | TGTGCCAGCAGTCACGGGAGAGGGTGGGGTTCACCCCTCCACTTT
TRBJ1-2 | - | - | TRBV6-1 | CASSETSEFVGGYTF | TGTGCCAGCAGTGAAACATCGGAGTTTGTCGGGGGCTACACCTTC
TRBJ2-2 | - | - | TRBV5-1 | CASSSDNTGELFF | TGCGCCAGCAGCTCCGACAACACCGGGGAGCTGTTTTTT
TRBJ1-2 | TRBD1 | few | TRBV9 | CASSVEIDRVGAGYTF | TGTGCCAGCAGCGTAGAAATAGACAGGGTGGGAGCTGGCTACACCTTC
TRBJ1-4 | - | - | TRBV29-1 | CTGGLGEKLFF | TGCACGGGGGGGCTAGGTGAAAAACTGTTTTTT